The TCR beta chain described here comes from a study of regulatory T cells in long-lasting Graves disease. Time point specified: newly diagnosed GD, antithyroid drugs for less than 3 months. Construction of the TCR library relied on RNA isolated from PBMCs. By American Thyroid Association guidelines, Graves' disease was diagnosed in the cohort. Xi'an, China, was home to the endocrinology department that provided patients. To make TCR beta libraries, researchers used iRepertoire HTBI primers and Arm-PCR of CDR3 regions. From the multiplex PCR reads, TCRdb called clonotypes with MiXCR, one entry per CDR3 protein. The sample holds some 220,000 distinct CDR3 sequences, roughly 19% seen once. This clonotype has at least ten counts. The CDR3 consists of 13 residues. V was shortened by 4 bases and J by 0 bases, with 6 bases between the two germline ends. In germline, CDR1 is LNHDA, CDR2 SQIVND (reference sequence).

Another study also made use of these data, one on T cells in Graves' hyperthyroidism and ophthalmopathy. From that paper: Primed by the HTBI set, a first-round RT-PCR was run on the TCR CDR3. From stable hyperthyroidism, ophthalmopathy was separated by a 13 V-J model.

The starting material was peripheral blood mononuclear cells (PBMCs), obtained at new diagnosis, from a patient treated with antithyroid drugs. The TCR sequence derives from a young woman with Graves disease. The rearrangement joins TRBV19 to TRBJ1-2; perhaps TRBD1 as D (5 bases). This chain's CDR3 is CASSKDTNYGYTF. The CDR3 DNA sequence: TGTGCCAGTAGTAAGGACACTAACTATGGCTACACCTTC.